This paragraph reports one TCR beta chain. Antigen unknown. These gene names are mouse names. With the read ending 1 residue before the CDR3 end, the germline J gene is used to fill in that end. CDR3 sequences, V/J genes, frequencies and template counts came from survey-depth TCRbeta sequencing. Sequencing was performed with immunoSEQ multiplex PCR; in TCRdb, only in-frame clones are kept and a portion is missing. The sample has around 3,100 clones, approximately 48% seen once. The time point is: mouse harvest day 14 after allogeneic transplant. Mouse grafts combined 10^7 T-cell-depleted bone marrow cells with 10^6 splenic CD5+ T cells. These data are taken from a study of tissue T cells after allogeneic stem cell transplantation. General study findings and limits: Few T cell clones were shared across patients, but motif clusters showed tissue-specific shared signatures. Blood and spleen captured only part of the tissue TCR repertoire.

The CDR3 totals 14 residues. Per germline, CDR1 KGHPV and CDR2 FQNQEV (reference sequence). The V gene end was trimmed by 4 bases and the J gene end by 11 bases; junction bases not matched to a gene: 9. The rearrangement joins TRBV26 to TRBJ2-1, with 9 bases lining up with TRBD2. Sequencing was performed on gut tissue. The receptor comes from a female BALB/c mouse given C57BL/6 T cells with graft-versus-host disease after an allogeneic hematopoietic cell transplant. The CDR3 bases that were read are TGTGCCAGCAGTCCCCGGGACTGGGCGGGTAAGCAGTTC. Amino acids: CASSPRDWAGKQF. The full-length CDR3 reads as CASSPRDWAGKQFF. The entire variable domain, with the rest obtained from reference TRBV26 and TRBJ2-1, is as follows: NSKVIQTPRYLVKGQGQKAKMRCIPEKGHPVVFWYQQNKNNEFKFLINFQNQEVLQQIDMTEKRFSAECPSNSPCSLEIQSSEAGDSALYLCASSPRDWAGKQFFGPGTRLTVL.